Below, one T cell receptor (beta chain) is given with its context. Its antigen is not identified. These data originate in a study of T-cell memory formation after mild COVID-19. Study-level background: TCR clusters were mostly confined to one donor each.

One entry per CDR3 protein, called by TCRdb with MiXCR from the 5' RACE reads. The sample holds some 450,000 distinct CDR3 sequences, 20% seen once. Study-level points and caveats: Among clones contracting day 15 to 85, CD4/CD8 was balanced, whereas later expanders leaned CD4+. Those CD4+ clones that contracted were mainly in CM and EM (CD8+ ones in EMRA). Researchers could not confirm that second-wave clones peaking on day 37 targeted SARS-CoV-2.

The germline V gene encodes CDR1 SGHAT and CDR2 FQNNGV. There are 15 residues in the CDR3. The ends were cut back, 5 bases at V and 3 bases at J, with 13 bases in the middle. Sequenced: PBMCs or a T cell subset sorted from them (not recorded which). The V call is TRBV11-2, the J call TRBJ2-2, with a tentative D call TRBD1 (7 bases). This sequence originates from an adult woman who had mild COVID-19 (a few samples of this study predate the infection). Cell type and time point are not known. The CDR3 DNA is TGTGCCAGCAGCCCAGGGGGGCCCGACACCGGGGAGCTGTTTTTT. Protein sequence: CASSPGGPDTGELFF.